These T cell receptor beta chains were read from a single sample in a study of molecular identifiers for immune sequencing clone quantification. TCRdb ran MiXCR on the PCR reads and lists one entry per CDR3 protein. The sample has around 470,000 distinct CDR3 sequences, less than 30% seen once; the top ten hold under 0.8%. Sequencing input: naive CD8+ T cells from blood, with Jurkat cell RNA spiked in. Every receptor here comes from a human donor in good health. Some libraries in this study had Jurkat cell RNA spiked in. Both conserved end residues are part of each CDR3. D genes are given only for firm matches. The listing skips clone size in some rows; elsewhere it reads once, few, many or a size class.

D gene,J gene,V gene,clone size,CDR3 DNA,CDR3 protein
-,TRBJ1-1,TRBV11-2,-,TGTGCCAGCAGCTCACAGAGGACGTACCGGGACGCAGAAGCTTTCTTT,CASSSQRTYRDAEAFF
TRBD2,TRBJ2-7,TRBV2,-,TGTGCCAGCAGTGAAAAGCGGGACCCTAGCTACGAGCAGTACTTC,CASSEKRDPSYEQYF
TRBD1,TRBJ2-7,TRBV27,once,TGTGCCAGCAGTTTATTAGCAGGGGGCCTTTACGAGCAGAACTTC,CASSLLAGGLYEQNF
TRBD1,TRBJ2-7,TRBV27,-,TGTGCCAGCAGAAGTTTACAGGGGGCGCGGTCTAAGCAGTACTTC,CASRSLQGARSKQYF
TRBD1,TRBJ1-3,TRBV7-8,few,TGTGCCAGCAGCCTGCTACAGGGGGTTGGAAACACCATATATTTT,CASSLLQGVGNTIYF
-,TRBJ2-3,TRBV13,-,TGTGCCAGCAGCACGGTCCGGGTGGGGGAAGATACGCAGTATTTT,CASSTVRVGEDTQYF
-,TRBJ1-1,TRBV4-1,many,TGCGCCAGCAGCCAAGAATTAGATCTGGGTGTCACTGAAGCTTTCTTT,CASSQELDLGVTEAFF
-,TRBJ2-3,TRBV7-9,many,TGTGCCAGCAGCCAGGGCCTCGCAGATACGCAGTATTTT,CASSQGLADTQYF
TRBD2,TRBJ2-2,TRBV5-3,-,TGTGCCAGCAGCGAATGGACTAGAGGCACCGGGGAGCTGTTTTTT,CASSEWTRGTGELFF
-,TRBJ2-2,TRBV12-3/TRBV12-4,few,TGTGCCAGCAGCCTACTAGTCAGGGGCCGGGAGCTGTTTTTT,CASSLLVRGRELFF
TRBD1,TRBJ1-2,TRBV4-3,few,TGCGCCAGCAGCCAAGAGCGGGGGACAGGGATCTATGGCTACACCTTC,CASSQERGTGIYGYTF
-,TRBJ2-7,TRBV25-1,few,TGTGCCAGCAGGGAGGGGGGGCATCACGAGCAGTACTTC,CASREGGHHEQYF
-,TRBJ1-4,TRBV29-1,many,TGCAGCGTTGATGGTGGTGGTGAAAAACTGTTTTTT,CSVDGGGEKLFF
-,TRBJ2-3,TRBV7-9,few,TGTGCCAGCAGCTCGAAACTGGGGGGAAGCACAGATACGCTGTATTTT,CASSSKLGGSTDTLYF
-,TRBJ2-2,TRBV6-5,-,TGTGCCAGCAGTTACAGCGGAGACACCGGGGTGCTGTTTTTT,CASSYSGDTGVLFF
-,TRBJ1-2,TRBV30,-,TGTGCCTGGAGTGTACCCCCTCATGGCTACACCTTC,CAWSVPPHGYTF
TRBD2,TRBJ2-7,TRBV3-1,-,TGTGCCAGCAGCCAATGGGTAGGAACTAGCGGGAGCTACGAGCAGTACTTC,CASSQWVGTSGSYEQYF
-,TRBJ2-1,TRBV7-3,-,TGTGCCAGCAGCTTAGAAATTGGGGGGTCCTACAATGAGCAGTTCTTC,CASSLEIGGSYNEQFF
TRBD2,TRBJ2-3,TRBV6-2/TRBV6-3,few,TGTGCCAGCAGACCAACGCCCTCCCTAGGGAGGGCAGATACGCAGTATTTT,CASRPTPSLGRADTQYF
-,TRBJ2-7,TRBV5-6,-,TGTGCCAGCAGCGGGGGGCCGACAGTGAACTCCTACGAGCAGTACTTC,CASSGGPTVNSYEQYF
TRBD1,TRBJ2-5,TRBV20-1,-,TGCAGTGCTAGCGCGGGACAGGGGATTAAAGAGACCCAGTACTTC,CSASAGQGIKETQYF
-,TRBJ2-7,TRBV30,-,TGTGCCTGGGCGCTCTCCTACGAGCAGTACTTC,CAWALSYEQYF
-,TRBJ1-4,TRBV28,-,TGTGCCAGCAGTTTATCGGGGATCTGGGGTGCCCCTACTGAAACCCTGTTTTTT,CASSLSGIWGAPTETLFF
-,TRBJ2-2,TRBV27,-,TGTGCCAGCAGCCACCCCCGGGACATAAACACCGGGGAGCTGTTTTTT,CASSHPRDINTGELFF
-,TRBJ2-5,TRBV7-9,-,TGTGCCATCAATGGGGGCCGGGGGGAGCCCCAGTACTTC,CAINGGRGEPQYF
-,TRBJ2-3,TRBV6-2/TRBV6-3,many,TGTGCCAGCAGTTACGGCAGTACGCAGTATTTT,CASSYGSTQYF
TRBD1,TRBJ2-5,TRBV12-3/TRBV12-4,few,TGTGCCAGCAGTTCACTCCCCGGGACAGTAGAAGAGACCCAGTACTTC,CASSSLPGTVEETQYF
TRBD2,TRBJ2-3,TRBV30,many,TGTGCCTGGACCGATACTAGCGACCCCACAGATACGCAGTATTTT,CAWTDTSDPTDTQYF
-,TRBJ2-3,TRBV13,-,TGTGCCAGCAGCGTAGGTAGAGATACGGAGTATTTT,CASSVGRDTEYF
TRBD2,TRBJ2-3,TRBV12-3/TRBV12-4,-,TGTGCCAGCAGTTTGGCGCTAGCGGCGCAGTATTTT,CASSLALAAQYF
TRBD2,TRBJ2-3,TRBV2,-,TGTGCCAGCAGTGAAGCGGACCCGGGACTAGCGGGGTCAGATACGCAGTATTTT,CASSEADPGLAGSDTQYF
-,TRBJ2-1,TRBV15,many,TGTGCCACCAGCAGAGATCTGTCTAGAGGGTCGGGGTCCTACAATGAGCAGTTCTTC,CATSRDLSRGSGSYNEQFF
TRBD1,TRBJ1-1,TRBV6-5,many,TGTGCCAGCAGTCTACAGGGGCCGAACACTGAAGCTTTCTTT,CASSLQGPNTEAFF
-,TRBJ1-6,TRBV7-6,-,TGTGCCAGCAGCGAATCTCAGGGGAACCAGTATAATTCACCCCTCCACTTT,CASSESQGNQYNSPLHF
-,TRBJ2-5,TRBV2,-,TGTGCCAGCAGTGAGGGGGGCAGCCTAATTCAGAAGACCCAGTACTTC,CASSEGGSLIQKTQYF
-,TRBJ2-7,TRBV27,-,TGTGCCAGCAGCCTTGGGACTTCGGGACAGACCTACGAGCAGTACTTC,CASSLGTSGQTYEQYF
-,TRBJ2-7,TRBV12-3/TRBV12-4,-,TGTGCCAGCAGTTTCGTCCGAACCGACGAGCAGTACTTC,CASSFVRTDEQYF